The rows below give T cell receptor beta chains drawn from one sample of a study of blood T cell repertoires in COVID-19. Produced via immunoSEQ multiplex PCR; TCRdb's table is partial and in-frame only. The repertoire has around 140,000 clones, roughly 88% of them found once; the top ten carry roughly 3.9%. The sample taken for sequencing was PBMCs or T cells enriched from blood (not recorded which). The receptor source for this set is a man aged 50 to 59 who had recovered from COVID-19. CDR3s include the opening cysteine and the closing phenylalanine or tryptophan. D genes are given only for firm matches. Expanded clones get a size class; other rows say once, few or many, or leave the size out.

V gene	clone size	D gene	J gene	CDR3 DNA	CDR3 protein
TRBV7-8	-	-	TRBJ1-1	TGTGCCAGCACTTCACACAGGGCAGGGGAAGCTTTCTTT	CASTSHRAGEAFF
TRBV6-1	once	-	TRBJ2-1	TGTGCCAGCAGTGAAGTAAGCCTCCGAACTAGCAGAAGCTCCTACAATGAGCAGTTCTTC	CASSEVSLRTSRSSYNEQFF
TRBV28	-	-	TRBJ1-2	TGTGCCAGCAGTTTCGGGGGACCGAGGGGCTATGGCTACACCTTC	CASSFGGPRGYGYTF
TRBV18	once	-	TRBJ1-1	TGTGCCAGCTCACCTACCGGGACAAGGAACACTGAAGCTTTCTTT	CASSPTGTRNTEAFF
TRBV7-2	few	TRBD1	TRBJ2-3	TGTGCCAGTCAGGGACAGGGGGCCACAGATACGCAGTATTTT	CASQGQGATDTQYF
TRBV11-3	few	TRBD2	TRBJ2-7	TGTGCCAGCAGCTTAGATCTGGCTAGCGGGAGTTCCGAGCAGTACTTC	CASSLDLASGSSEQYF
TRBV7-3	-	-	TRBJ2-4	TGTGCCAGCAGCACCCCCGGGGCCAAAAACATTCAGTACTTC	CASSTPGAKNIQYF
TRBV27	-	TRBD2	TRBJ2-2	TGTGCCAGCAGTTTTAAAAGCGGGATAGAGGTCGGGGAGCTGTTTTTT	CASSFKSGIEVGELFF
TRBV7-2	-	TRBD2	TRBJ2-1	TGTGCCAGCAGCCCGGGACTAGCGGGGGGGATGGAGTTCTTC	CASSPGLAGGMEFF
TRBV18	-	TRBD1	TRBJ1-5	TGTGCCAGCTCATCAACAGGGGGCGCGAGCAATCAGCCCCAGCATTTT	CASSSTGGASNQPQHF
TRBV2	-	TRBD2	TRBJ2-2	TGTGCCAGCAGCTTCGCGGGAGGAAACACCGGGGAGCTGTTTTTT	CASSFAGGNTGELFF
TRBV7-2	few	-	TRBJ1-5	TGTGCCAGCAGCTTAAGCAGGGGCGACAATCAGCCCCAGCATTTT	CASSLSRGDNQPQHF
TRBV6-5	few	-	TRBJ2-2	TGTGCCAGCAGCCGGACTGCGAAGACCGGGGAGCTGTTTTTT	CASSRTAKTGELFF
TRBV28	-	-	TRBJ1-1	TGTGCCAGCAGTTTTCGGGGGAGGAACAGTGAAGCTTTCTTT	CASSFRGRNSEAFF
TRBV9	-	TRBD1	TRBJ2-5	TGTGCCAGCAGCCCTGGACAGGTCCGCCAAGAGACCCAGTACTTC	CASSPGQVRQETQYF
TRBV30	-	TRBD1	TRBJ2-7	TGTGCCTGGACCCGGGACAGGTTCTACGAGCAGTACTTC	CAWTRDRFYEQYF
TRBV6-5	once	TRBD1	TRBJ1-5	TGTGCCAGCAGGGCCGACAGGGTAGGCAATCAGCCCCAGCATTTT	CASRADRVGNQPQHF
TRBV27	-	-	TRBJ1-1	TGTGCCAGCAAGCGAAACCTACAGGGAGGGCAGAACACTGAAGCTTTCTTT	CASKRNLQGGQNTEAFF
TRBV9	-	-	TRBJ2-1	TGTGCCAGCAGCGTAGAAGGGAAGGGGTACAATGAGCAGTTCTTC	CASSVEGKGYNEQFF
TRBV19	-	TRBD1	TRBJ1-6	TGTGCCAGTAGAGACAGGGATTCACCCCTCCACTTT	CASRDRDSPLHF
TRBV2	-	TRBD1	TRBJ2-7	TGTGCCAGCACCGGGACAGGGGGTAACGAGCAGTACTTC	CASTGTGGNEQYF
TRBV2	-	TRBD1	TRBJ1-1	TGTGCCAGCAGGGCTGACAGGGGAAGTGTAGAAGCTTTCTTT	CASRADRGSVEAFF
TRBV9	-	-	TRBJ2-3	TGTGCCAGCAGCGTAGTGGCTAGTTACGATCCAGATACGCAGTATTTT	CASSVVASYDPDTQYF
TRBV7-9	-	-	TRBJ1-4	TGTGCCAGCAGCATACAGGGCGAGGGTGAAAAACTGTTTTTT	CASSIQGEGEKLFF
TRBV6-4	-	TRBD1	TRBJ1-1	TGTGCCAGCAGTTGGGACAGTAACACTGAAGCTTTCTTT	CASSWDSNTEAFF
TRBV20-1	-	-	TRBJ1-2	TGCAGGGCACAGGTTAACTATGGCTACACCTTC	CRAQVNYGYTF
TRBV28	-	-	TRBJ1-5	TGTGCCAGCAGTTTTAAGGCAGGGAGGTCGGGCAATCAGCCCCAGCATTTT	CASSFKAGRSGNQPQHF
TRBV27	-	-	TRBJ1-2	TGTGCCAGCAGTCTAGGGGGTGCTACCTATGGCTACACCTTC	CASSLGGATYGYTF
TRBV7-8	-	TRBD1	TRBJ1-1	TGTGCCAGCAGCTTCACAGGGGGGACTGAAGCTTTCTTT	CASSFTGGTEAFF
TRBV7-2	few	TRBD2	TRBJ2-3	TGTGCCAGCAGGGAGACTAGCCTGGGCGGAACGCAGTATTTT	CASRETSLGGTQYF
TRBV7-2	-	TRBD1	TRBJ2-3	TGTGCCAGCAGGCACGGACAGGCCACAGATACGCAGTATTTT	CASRHGQATDTQYF
TRBV9	-	TRBD1	TRBJ1-2	TGTGCCAGCAGCGTAGTCCCCTCTACAGGGGCAACTAACTATGGCTACACCTTC	CASSVVPSTGATNYGYTF
TRBV18	-	TRBD2	TRBJ2-1	TGTGCCAGCTCACCACCGTCGGGGACTAACAATGAGCAGTTCTTC	CASSPPSGTNNEQFF
TRBV30	-	TRBD1	TRBJ1-4	TGTGCCTGGATGTCGGGGGGCAGGGGGCGAGAAAAACTGTTTTTT	CAWMSGGRGREKLFF
TRBV18	-	-	TRBJ2-3	TGTGCCAGCTCACCAATCTTGACTTTCACAGATACGCAGTATTTT	CASSPILTFTDTQYF
TRBV7-2	few	TRBD1	TRBJ1-5	TGTGCCAGCAGCCTACAGGGGGGAGGTCAGCCCCAGCATTTT	CASSLQGGGQPQHF
TRBV6-5	-	TRBD1	TRBJ1-1	TGTGCCAGCAGTCCCAGGGGGTACAACACTGAAGCTTTCTTT	CASSPRGYNTEAFF
TRBV3-1/TRBV3-2	-	-	TRBJ1-5	TGTGCCAGCAGCCAAGAGAGACAGGACAATCAGCCCCAGCATTTT	CASSQERQDNQPQHF
TRBV5-1	-	TRBD2	TRBJ2-2	TGCGCCAGCAGCCCGCCCCTAGCGGGAGTCGCCGGGGAGCTGTTTTTT	CASSPPLAGVAGELFF
TRBV3-1/TRBV3-2	-	-	TRBJ1-6	TGTGCCAGCCGAGACTCCTATAATTCACCCCTCCACTTT	CASRDSYNSPLHF
TRBV6-5	once	TRBD1	TRBJ1-6	TGTGCCAGCAGGTCGACAGGGCCTTCACCCCTCCACTTT	CASRSTGPSPLHF
TRBV24-1	once	-	TRBJ2-5	TGTGCCACCAGTGATTCCCGGGAGTACCAAGAGACCCAGTACTTC	CATSDSREYQETQYF
TRBV19	-	-	TRBJ2-2	TGTGCCAGTAGTATATTCCACAGGATGAACACCGGGGAGCTGTTTTTT	CASSIFHRMNTGELFF
TRBV18	-	TRBD1	TRBJ2-2	TGTGCCAGCTCACCCCCCTCCCAGGACAGGGGGCGCGGCACCGGGGAGCTGTTTTTT	CASSPPSQDRGRGTGELFF
TRBV21-1	-	-	TRBJ2-7	TGTGCCAGCAGCCCCCCGAGGCGGGAGGGCCCCAGGGGCGAGCAGTACTTC	CASSPPRREGPRGEQYF
TRBV28	-	-	TRBJ1-3	TGTGCCAGCAGTGCGACACGTCCTGGAAACACCATATATTTT	CASSATRPGNTIYF
TRBV6-2/TRBV6-3	-	TRBD1	TRBJ1-3	TGTGCCAGCAGTCGGGACAGTGGAAACACCATATATTTT	CASSRDSGNTIYF
TRBV4-2	-	-	TRBJ1-2	TGTGCCAGCAGCCCTCAGACCGGAGATCTTGGCTATGGCTACACCTTC	CASSPQTGDLGYGYTF
TRBV29-1	-	-	TRBJ1-2	TGCAGCGTGGGAGGGTCCGACTATGGCTACACCTTC	CSVGGSDYGYTF
TRBV2	-	-	TRBJ1-2	TGTGCCAGCAGCCAGAAAGATAACTATGGCTACACCTTC	CASSQKDNYGYTF
TRBV12-3/TRBV12-4	-	TRBD1	TRBJ1-6	TGTGCCAGTCAAGGACAGGGGAATTCACCCCTCCACTTT	CASQGQGNSPLHF
TRBV10-3	-	TRBD2	TRBJ2-5	TGTGCCATCAGTGAGACGGGGGGGACCCAGTACTTC	CAISETGGTQYF
TRBV5-1	once	-	TRBJ2-5	TGCGCCAGCAGCTTGCTTCCGGACCAAGAGACCCAGTACTTC	CASSLLPDQETQYF